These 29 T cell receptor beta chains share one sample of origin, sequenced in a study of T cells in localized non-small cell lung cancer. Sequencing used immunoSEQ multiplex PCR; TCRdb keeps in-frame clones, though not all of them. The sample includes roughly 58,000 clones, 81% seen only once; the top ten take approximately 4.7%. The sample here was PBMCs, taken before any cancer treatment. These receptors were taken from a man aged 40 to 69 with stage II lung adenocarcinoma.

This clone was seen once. The CDR3 region is CASTLTGGLADYEQYF. DNA for the CDR3: TGTGCCAGCACCCTCACTGGGGGACTAGCCGACTACGAGCAGTACTTC. This chain uses TRBV11-2 with TRBJ2-7; 9 bases match TRBD2. The CDR3 spans 16 residues. Germline trimming cut 7 bases from V and 3 bases from J; bases unmatched to any gene: 13. Germline values: CDR1 SGHAT, CDR2 FQNNGV.

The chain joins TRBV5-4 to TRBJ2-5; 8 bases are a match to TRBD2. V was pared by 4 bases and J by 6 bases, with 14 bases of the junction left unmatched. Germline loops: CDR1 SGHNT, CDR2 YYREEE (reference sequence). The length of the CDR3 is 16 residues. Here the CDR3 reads CASSEGRAGGGKTQYF. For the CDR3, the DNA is TGTGCCAGCAGCGAGGGAAGGGCGGGAGGCGGCAAGACCCAGTACTTC.

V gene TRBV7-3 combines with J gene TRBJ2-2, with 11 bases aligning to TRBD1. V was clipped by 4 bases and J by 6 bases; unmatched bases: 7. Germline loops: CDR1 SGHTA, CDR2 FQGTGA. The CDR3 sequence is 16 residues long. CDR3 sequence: CASSSAGTGGPGELFF. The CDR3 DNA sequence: TGTGCCAGCAGCTCAGCCGGGACAGGGGGTCCCGGGGAGCTGTTTTTT.

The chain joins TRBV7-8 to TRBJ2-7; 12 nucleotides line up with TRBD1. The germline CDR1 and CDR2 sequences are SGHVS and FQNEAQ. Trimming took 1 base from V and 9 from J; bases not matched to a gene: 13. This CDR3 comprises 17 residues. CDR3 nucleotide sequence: TGTGCCAGCAGCTTAGTTTCGGGGACAGGGGGCTCCAAAGGGCAGTACTTC. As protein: CASSLVSGTGGSKGQYF.

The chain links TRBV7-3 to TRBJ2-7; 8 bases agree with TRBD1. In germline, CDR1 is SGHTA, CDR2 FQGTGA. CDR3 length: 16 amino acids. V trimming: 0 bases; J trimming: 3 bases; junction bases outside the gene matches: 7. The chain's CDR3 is CASSLTGAGGGYEQYF. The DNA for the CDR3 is TGTGCCAGCAGCTTAACCGGAGCAGGGGGCGGCTACGAGCAGTACTTC. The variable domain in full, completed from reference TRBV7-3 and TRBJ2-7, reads GAGVSQTPSNKVTEKGKYVELRCDPISGHTALYWYRQSLGQGPEFLIYFQGTGAADDSGLPNDRFFAVRPEGSVSTLKIQRTERGDSAVYLCASSLTGAGGGYEQYFGPGTRLTVT.

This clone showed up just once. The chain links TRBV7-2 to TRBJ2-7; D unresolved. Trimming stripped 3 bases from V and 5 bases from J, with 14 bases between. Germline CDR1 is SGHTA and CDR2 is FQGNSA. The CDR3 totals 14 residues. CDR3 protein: CASSFQISNHEQYF. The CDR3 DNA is TGTGCCAGCAGCTTTCAGATATCGAACCACGAGCAGTACTTC.

The CDR3 loop is CASSFLQGNTGELFF. The DNA of the CDR3 is TGCGCCAGCAGCTTTCTACAGGGGAACACCGGGGAGCTGTTTTTT. V gene TRBV5-1 combines with J gene TRBJ2-2; D is perhaps TRBD1 (6 bases). V lost 2 bases, J lost 1 base, and 9 bases lay in between. Germline loops: CDR1 SGHRS, CDR2 YFSETQ. The CDR3 length is 15 residues.

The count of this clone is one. CDR3 sequence reads: CSARKLAGVEDEQFF. The CDR3 DNA reads TGCAGCGCCCGAAAACTAGCGGGAGTCGAAGATGAGCAGTTCTTC. The J gene is TRBJ2-1, the V gene TRBV29-1, with 11 nucleotides matching TRBD2. V was pared by 7 bases and J by 8 bases, with 13 bases of the junction left unmatched. The CDR3 totals 15 residues. The V gene's germline CDR1 is SQVTM and CDR2 ANQGSEA.

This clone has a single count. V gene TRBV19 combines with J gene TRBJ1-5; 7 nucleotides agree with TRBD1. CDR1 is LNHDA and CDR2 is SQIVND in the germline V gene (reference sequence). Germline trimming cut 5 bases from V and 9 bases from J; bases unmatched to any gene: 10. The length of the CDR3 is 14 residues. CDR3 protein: CASSRDSPGAPQHF. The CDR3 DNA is TGTGCCAGTAGTCGGGACAGCCCCGGGGCGCCCCAGCATTTT. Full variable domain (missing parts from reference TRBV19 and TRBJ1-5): DGGITQSPKYLFRKEGQNVTLSCEQNLNHDAMYWYRQDPGQGLRLIYYSQIVNDFQKGDIAEGYSVSREKKESFPLTVTSAQKNPTAFYLCASSRDSPGAPQHFGDGTRLSIL.

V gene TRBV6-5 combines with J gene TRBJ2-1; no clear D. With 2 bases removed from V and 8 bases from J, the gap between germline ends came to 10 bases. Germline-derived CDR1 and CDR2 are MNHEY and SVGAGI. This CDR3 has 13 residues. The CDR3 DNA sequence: TGTGCCAGCAGTTACCGTAGCAGCGATGAGCAGTTCTTC. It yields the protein CASSYRSSDEQFF.

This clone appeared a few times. The chain's CDR3 is CASSLTRTSELNEQFF. CDR3 nucleotide sequence: TGTGCCAGCAGCTTAACCCGGACTAGCGAATTAAATGAGCAGTTCTTC. V usage is TRBV7-8 and J usage is TRBJ2-1; 9 bases agree with TRBD2. Germline V gene sequence: CDR1 SGHVS, CDR2 FQNEAQ. This CDR3 spans 16 amino acids. The V segment lost 2 bases and the J segment 7 bases; nucleotides outside the gene matches: 9.

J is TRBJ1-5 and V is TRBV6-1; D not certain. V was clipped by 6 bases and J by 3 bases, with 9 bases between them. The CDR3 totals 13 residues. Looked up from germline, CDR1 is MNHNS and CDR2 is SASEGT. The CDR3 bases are TGTGCCAGCAGGACAATCCACAATCAGCCCCAGCATTTT. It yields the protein CASRTIHNQPQHF.

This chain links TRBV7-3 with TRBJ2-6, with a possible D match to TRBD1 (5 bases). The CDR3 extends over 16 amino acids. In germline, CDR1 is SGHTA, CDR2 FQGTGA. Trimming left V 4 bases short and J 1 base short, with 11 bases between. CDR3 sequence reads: CASSSPTVSGANVLTF. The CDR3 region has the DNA TGTGCCAGCAGCTCCCCGACAGTGTCTGGGGCCAACGTCCTGACTTTC.

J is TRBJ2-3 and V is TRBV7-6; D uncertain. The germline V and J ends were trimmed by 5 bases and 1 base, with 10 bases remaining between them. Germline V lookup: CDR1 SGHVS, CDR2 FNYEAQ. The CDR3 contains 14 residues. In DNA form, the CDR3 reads TGTGCCAGCAGCCCCTCAGGCCGCACAGATACGCAGTATTTT. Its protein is CASSPSGRTDTQYF. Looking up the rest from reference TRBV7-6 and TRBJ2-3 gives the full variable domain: GAGVSQSPRYKVTKRGQDVALRCDPISGHVSLYWYRQALGQGPEFLTYFNYEAQQDKSGLPNDRFSAERPEGSISTLTIQRTEQRDSAMYRCASSPSGRTDTQYFGPGTRLTVL.

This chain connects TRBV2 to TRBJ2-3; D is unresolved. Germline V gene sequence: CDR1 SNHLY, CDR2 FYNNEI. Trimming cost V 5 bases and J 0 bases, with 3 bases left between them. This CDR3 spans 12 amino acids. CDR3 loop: CASSFSTDTQYF. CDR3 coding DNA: TGTGCCAGCAGTTTTAGCACAGATACGCAGTATTTT.

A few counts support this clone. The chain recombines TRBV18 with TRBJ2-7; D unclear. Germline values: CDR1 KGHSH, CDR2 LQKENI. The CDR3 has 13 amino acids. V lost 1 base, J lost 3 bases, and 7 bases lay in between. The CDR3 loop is CASSPQSSYEQYF. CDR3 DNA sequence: TGTGCCAGCTCACCACAGTCGAGCTACGAGCAGTACTTC. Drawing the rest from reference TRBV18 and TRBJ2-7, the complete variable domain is NAGVMQNPRHLVRRRGQEARLRCSPMKGHSHVYWYRQLPEEGLKFMVYLQKENIIDESGMPKERFSAEFPKEGPSILRIQQVVRGDSAAYFCASSPQSSYEQYFGPGTRLTVT.

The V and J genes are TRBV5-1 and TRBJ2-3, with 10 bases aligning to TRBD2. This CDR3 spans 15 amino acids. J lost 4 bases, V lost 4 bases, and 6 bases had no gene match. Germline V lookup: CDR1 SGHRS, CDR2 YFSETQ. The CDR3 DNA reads TGCGCCAGCAGCCGGACTAGCGGACGGGCAGATACGCAGTATTTT. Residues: CASSRTSGRADTQYF.

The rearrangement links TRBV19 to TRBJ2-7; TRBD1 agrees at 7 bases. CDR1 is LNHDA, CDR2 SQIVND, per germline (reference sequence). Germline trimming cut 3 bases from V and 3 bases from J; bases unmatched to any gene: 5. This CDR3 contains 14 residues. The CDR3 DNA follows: TGTGCCAGTAGTATTAACAACAGGGGCTACGAGCAGTACTTC. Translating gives CASSINNRGYEQYF.

The CDR3 spells CAIRGPGTEAFF. The CDR3 region has the DNA TGTGCCATCAGGGGGCCGGGGACTGAAGCTTTCTTT. The rearrangement uses TRBV10-3 and TRBJ1-1; a weak D match, TRBD1 (5 bases). Germline V gene data show CDR1 as ENHRY and CDR2 as SYGVKD. Trimming left V 6 bases short and J 5 bases short, with 10 bases between. This CDR3 contains 12 residues.

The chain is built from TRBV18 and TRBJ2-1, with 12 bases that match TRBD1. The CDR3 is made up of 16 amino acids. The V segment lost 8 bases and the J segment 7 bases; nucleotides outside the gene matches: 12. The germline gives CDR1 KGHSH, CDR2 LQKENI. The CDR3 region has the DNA TGTGCCAGCCTAAGTGACCGGGACAGGGGGCAGAATGAGCAGTTCTTC. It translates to CASLSDRDRGQNEQFF.

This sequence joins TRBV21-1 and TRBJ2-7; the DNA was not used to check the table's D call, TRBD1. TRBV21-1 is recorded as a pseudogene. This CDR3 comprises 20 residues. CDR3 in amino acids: CASSKENPPDRDSGTYEQYF. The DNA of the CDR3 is TGTGCCAGCAGCAAAGAGAATCCGCCCGACCGGGACAGCGGAACCTACGAGCAGTACTTC.

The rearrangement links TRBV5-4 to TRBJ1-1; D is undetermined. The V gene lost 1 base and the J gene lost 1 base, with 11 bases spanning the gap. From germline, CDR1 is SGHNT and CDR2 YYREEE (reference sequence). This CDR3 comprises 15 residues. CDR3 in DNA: TGTGCCAGCAGCTTGTACAAGATGGGGAACACTGAAGCTTTCTTT. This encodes CASSLYKMGNTEAFF.

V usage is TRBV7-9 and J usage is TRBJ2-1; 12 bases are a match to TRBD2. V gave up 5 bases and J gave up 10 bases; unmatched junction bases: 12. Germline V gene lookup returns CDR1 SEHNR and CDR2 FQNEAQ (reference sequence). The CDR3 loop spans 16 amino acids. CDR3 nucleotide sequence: TGTGCCAGCAGCAAGATTCGGACTAGCGGGATGGACGAGCAGTTCTTC. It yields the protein CASSKIRTSGMDEQFF. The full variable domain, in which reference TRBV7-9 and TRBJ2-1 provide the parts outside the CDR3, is DTGVSQNPRHKITKRGQNVTFRCDPISEHNRLYWYRQTLGQGPEFLTYFQNEAQLEKSRLLSDRFSAERPKGSFSTLEIQRTEQGDSAMYLCASSKIRTSGMDEQFFGPGTRLTVL.

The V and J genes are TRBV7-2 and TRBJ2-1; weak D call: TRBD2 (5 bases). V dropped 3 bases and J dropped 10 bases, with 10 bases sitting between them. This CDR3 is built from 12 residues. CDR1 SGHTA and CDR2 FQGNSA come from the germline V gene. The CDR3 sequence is CASSLSPSEQFF. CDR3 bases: TGTGCCAGCAGCTTGTCCCCTAGCGAGCAGTTCTTC.

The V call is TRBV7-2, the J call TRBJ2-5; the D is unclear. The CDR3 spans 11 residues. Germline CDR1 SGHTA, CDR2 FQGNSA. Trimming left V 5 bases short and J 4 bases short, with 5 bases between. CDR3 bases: TGTGCCAGCAGCCCGGCAGAGACCCAGTACTTC. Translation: CASSPAETQYF.

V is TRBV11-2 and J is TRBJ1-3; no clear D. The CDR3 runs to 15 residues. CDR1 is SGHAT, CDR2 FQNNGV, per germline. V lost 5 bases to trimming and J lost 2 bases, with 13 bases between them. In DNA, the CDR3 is TGTGCCAGCAGCCGCACCCTAGGCCCTGGAAACACCATATATTTT. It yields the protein CASSRTLGPGNTIYF.

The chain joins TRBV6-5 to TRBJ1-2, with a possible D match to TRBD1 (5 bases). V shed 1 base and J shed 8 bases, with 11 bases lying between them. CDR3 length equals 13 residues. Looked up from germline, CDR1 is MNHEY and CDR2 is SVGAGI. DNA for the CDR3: TGTGCCAGCAGTTACTGGAGGGAGGGGGGCTACACCTTC. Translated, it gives CASSYWREGGYTF.

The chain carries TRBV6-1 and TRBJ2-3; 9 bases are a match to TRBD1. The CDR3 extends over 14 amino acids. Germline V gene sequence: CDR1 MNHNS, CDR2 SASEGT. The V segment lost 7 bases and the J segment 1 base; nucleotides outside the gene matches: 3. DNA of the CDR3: TGTGCCAGCACGTGGGACAGGGGCACAGATACGCAGTATTTT. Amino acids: CASTWDRGTDTQYF.

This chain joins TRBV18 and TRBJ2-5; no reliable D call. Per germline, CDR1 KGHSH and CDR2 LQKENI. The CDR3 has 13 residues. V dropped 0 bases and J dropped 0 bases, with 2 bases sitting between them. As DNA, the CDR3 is TGTGCCAGCTCACCACCCTACCAAGAGACCCAGTACTTC. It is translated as CASSPPYQETQYF.